These 20 T cell receptor beta chains were all obtained from the same sample, sequenced in a study of response to subunit inactivated influenza vaccine. One entry per CDR3 protein results from TCRdb running MiXCR on the RT-PCR reads. The table lists fewer than 200,000 distinct CDR3 sequences, about 10% of them singletons. Sequencing was performed on non-naive T cells sorted from PBMCs, taken on the day of vaccination. The receptors here all came from a man over 45 who received an inactivated influenza vaccine.

This clonotype was seen at least ten times. This sequence joins TRBV7-2 and TRBJ2-3, with 7 bases identical to TRBD2. V lost 5 bases, J lost 1 base, and 12 bases stayed unmatched. Per the germline V gene, CDR1 is SGHTA and CDR2 is FQGNSA. This CDR3 is 17 amino acids long. This CDR3 is CASSHSAGVGGTDTQYF. The CDR3 coding sequence is TGTGCCAGCAGCCATTCCGCGGGAGTCGGAGGCACAGATACGCAGTATTTT.

The rearrangement joins TRBV5-1 to TRBJ1-5; 8 bases agree with TRBD1. V gave up 3 bases and J gave up 7 bases; unmatched junction bases: 9. Germline V gene data show CDR1 as SGHRS and CDR2 as YFSETQ. The CDR3 sequence is 15 residues long. The CDR3 loop is CASSSSATGVQPQHF. CDR3 DNA: TGCGCCAGCAGCTCCAGCGCGACAGGGGTCCAGCCCCAGCATTTT.

This clonotype was detected ten times or more. The chain joins TRBV5-1 to TRBJ2-1; D perhaps matches TRBD1 (5 bases). Germline-derived CDR1 and CDR2 are SGHRS and YFSETQ. V was pared by 4 bases and J by 1 base, with 12 bases between. The CDR3 contains 15 residues. DNA for the CDR3: TGCGCCAGCAGCGAGACAGACAGATCCTACAATGAGCAGTTCTTC. Its protein product is CASSETDRSYNEQFF.

The table lists this clonotype with a few counts. The chain is built from TRBV28 and TRBJ1-6, with D tentatively TRBD1 (5 bases). Germline-derived CDR1 and CDR2 are MDHEN and SYDVKM. Trimming shortened V by 5 bases and J by 17 bases, and 13 bases separated the two germline ends. The CDR3 covers 11 residues. The CDR3 loop reads CASSAEGIVHF. In nucleotides, the CDR3 is TGTGCCAGCAGTGCCGAGGGGATTGTCCACTTT.

This chain connects TRBV6-2 or TRBV6-3 to TRBJ2-5, with TRBD1 identical over 7 bases. With V trimmed by 2 bases and J by 5 bases, 8 bases remained unmatched. Germline CDR1 is MNHEY and CDR2 is SVGEGT. The CDR3 spans 15 residues. This CDR3 is CASSYGTARRETQYF. DNA for the CDR3: TGTGCCAGCAGTTACGGGACAGCCCGCCGGGAGACCCAGTACTTC.

This clonotype was seen at least ten times. The V gene is TRBV3-1, the J gene TRBJ2-1; 12 bases align to TRBD2. CDR1 and CDR2 from the germline V gene are LGHDT and YNNKEL (reference sequence). This CDR3 region has 16 residues. V lost 0 bases, J lost 9 bases, and 6 bases stayed unmatched. The CDR3 here is CASSQERLAGGAEQFF. CDR3 coding DNA: TGTGCCAGCAGCCAAGAAAGGCTAGCGGGAGGGGCTGAGCAGTTCTTC.

The table lists this clonotype with a few counts. V and J are TRBV12-3 or TRBV12-4 and TRBJ2-5; tentatively, D is TRBD1 or TRBD2 (5 bases each). Trimming removed 5 bases at V and 10 bases at J, with 20 bases between. This CDR3 contains 14 residues. CDR3 bases: TGTGCCAGCAGTCCAAGGGACGGATCAATTGTCCAGTACTTC. Translation: CASSPRDGSIVQYF.

This clonotype was found a few times. V usage is TRBV11-3 and J usage is TRBJ2-3; D tentatively fits TRBD1 or TRBD2 (5 bases each). In germline, CDR1 is SGHNT, CDR2 YENEEA. V was pared by 5 bases and J by 8 bases, with 14 bases between. This CDR3 is 13 amino acids long. The CDR3 spells CASSPLGDGTQYF. Here the CDR3 DNA reads TGTGCCAGCAGCCCCCTAGGGGACGGTACGCAGTATTTT.

The gene calls are TRBV5-6 and TRBJ2-5, with TRBD2 matching over 10 bases. This CDR3 is built from 17 residues. V shed 5 bases and J 3 bases; nucleotides not matched to a gene: 13. Germline-derived CDR1 and CDR2 are SGHDT and YYEEEE. The CDR3 bases are TGTGCCAGCAGTCACAAGTCTAGCGGGGGAGCGGAAGAGACCCAGTACTTC. Translation: CASSHKSSGGAEETQYF.

The chain links TRBV6-2 or TRBV6-3 to TRBJ2-1; D is unclear. This CDR3 is 13 amino acids long. Germline values: CDR1 MNHEY, CDR2 SVGEGT. Between the trimmed V and J ends, which lost 8 bases and 4 bases, there was a span of 12 bases. The CDR3 nucleotides read TGTGCCAGCTATCAACACCCTTACAATGAGCAGTTCTTC. Its protein is CASYQHPYNEQFF.

This rearrangement joins TRBV5-1 to TRBJ2-5; unclear D gene. CDR3 length: 15 amino acids. With 1 base removed from V and 1 base from J, the gap between germline ends came to 11 bases. In germline, CDR1 is SGHRS, CDR2 YFSETQ. Here the CDR3 reads CASSLSRISQETQYF. CDR3 DNA sequence: TGCGCCAGCAGCTTGTCGCGGATAAGCCAAGAGACCCAGTACTTC.

In this sample, this clonotype turned up a few times. The chain has TRBV7-3 and TRBJ2-3; no reliable D call. The CDR3 is 17 residues long. V lost 3 bases and J lost 4, with 20 bases in between. Germline-derived CDR1 and CDR2 are SGHTA and FQGTGA. CDR3 nucleotide sequence: TGTGCCAGCAGCTTTCTTACTGCGGTCGTTGGGGCAGATACGCAGTATTTT. This gives the protein CASSFLTAVVGADTQYF.

V gene TRBV12-3 or TRBV12-4 combines with J gene TRBJ1-2; D remains ambiguous. There are 14 residues in the CDR3. V shed 3 bases and J shed 4 bases, with 12 bases lying between them. The CDR3 is CASSLWGGGYGYTF. The CDR3 coding sequence is TGTGCCAGCAGTTTGTGGGGTGGCGGCTATGGCTACACCTTC.

This clonotype was detected only a few times. V usage is TRBV30 and J usage is TRBJ1-6; D perhaps matches TRBD1 (5 bases). CDR1 is GTSNPN and CDR2 is SVGIG in the germline V gene (reference sequence). Trimming removed 2 bases from V and 5 bases from J, with 7 bases in between. This CDR3 region has 13 residues. CDR3 sequence: CAWSLQDNSPLHF. CDR3 sequence (DNA): TGTGCCTGGAGTTTACAGGATAATTCACCCCTCCACTTT.

This clonotype was recorded many times. V usage is TRBV5-1 and J usage is TRBJ2-1; D possibly matches TRBD1 or TRBD2 (5 bases each). This CDR3 is built from 17 residues. Trimming took off 0 bases at V and 7 bases at J, with 20 bases between the two ends. Germline assignment: CDR1 SGHRS and CDR2 YFSETQ. DNA for the CDR3: TGCGCCAGCAGCTTGGAGGGGCTACCTCCCTCGGGAAATGAGCAGTTCTTC. Its translation: CASSLEGLPPSGNEQFF.

This clonotype was seen a handful of times. V and J are TRBV7-2 and TRBJ2-1; 8 bases are shared with TRBD1. The CDR3 length is 16 residues. Germline trimming cut 4 bases from V and 4 bases from J; bases unmatched to any gene: 9. The germline V gene has CDR1 SGHTA and CDR2 FQGNSA. DNA for the CDR3: TGTGCCAGCAGCTGGAAGACAGGGGTGGGTTACAATGAGCAGTTCTTC. This codes for CASSWKTGVGYNEQFF. Using reference TRBV7-2 and TRBJ2-1 for the parts outside the CDR3, the full variable domain is GAGVSQSPSNKVTEKGKDVELRCDPISGHTALYWYRQSLGQGLEFLIYFQGNSAPDKSGLPSDRFSAERTGGSVSTLTIQRTQQEDSAVYLCASSWKTGVGYNEQFFGPGTRLTVL.

This clonotype was counted at least ten times. V usage is TRBV20-1 and J usage is TRBJ2-3; D is ambiguous. This CDR3 comprises 13 residues. V dropped 3 bases and J dropped 1 base, with 8 bases sitting between them. CDR1 and CDR2 (germline): DFQATT, SNEGSKA (reference sequence). CDR3 coding DNA: TGCAGTGCTAGTGCCCTGGGCACAGATACGCAGTATTTT. Encoded protein: CSASALGTDTQYF.

The CDR3 DNA is TGTGCCAGCAGCTCGCCCTCCAGGATAGCTTTCTTT. Its protein is CASSSPSRIAFF. The chain carries TRBV5-6 and TRBJ1-1; the D is unclear. V lost 3 bases and J 10 bases, leaving 13 bases between the germline ends. The CDR3 runs 12 residues. The germline V gene has CDR1 SGHDT and CDR2 YYEEEE.

The V and J genes are TRBV6-5 and TRBJ2-7; D is possibly TRBD1 or TRBD2 (5 bases each). Trimming pared 2 bases from V and 3 bases from J, leaving 14 bases between. The CDR3 spans 15 residues. The germline V gene encodes CDR1 MNHEY and CDR2 SVGAGI. The CDR3 region is CASSYIRTGRYEQYF. CDR3 DNA: TGTGCCAGCAGTTACATCCGGACGGGACGCTACGAGCAGTACTTC.

The chain recombines TRBV10-3 with TRBJ2-7, with 7 bases aligning to TRBD2. CDR1 ENHRY and CDR2 SYGVKD come from the germline V gene. V shed 8 bases and J 1 base; nucleotides not matched to a gene: 8. The length of the CDR3 is 14 residues. The CDR3 protein is CAISSTSVSYEQYF. CDR3 nucleotide sequence: TGTGCCATCTCAAGTACTAGCGTTTCCTACGAGCAGTACTTC.